A selection of T cell receptor beta chains follows, all from one sample in a study of blood T cell repertoires in COVID-19. Clones were read by immunoSEQ multiplex PCR, and TCRdb kept only the in-frame ones, dropping some. The sample consists of approximately 100,000 clones, less than 85% of them appearing once. Sequenced: peripheral blood. The receptors originated from a man older than 75 with acute or convalescent COVID-19. CDR3s leave out the opening cysteine and the closing phenylalanine or tryptophan. Each record gives: CDR3 length, J gene, V gene, CDR3 protein.

11 TRBJ2-1 TRBV19 ATLLTANNEQF
15 TRBJ2-3 TRBV24-1 ATSDLRTASSTDTQY
7 TRBJ2-3 TRBV20-1 SAGTRQY
11 TRBJ2-5 TRBV7-3 ASSLALQETQY
12 TRBJ1-1 TRBV6-6 ASTEDRGGTEAF
14 TRBJ1-1 TRBV28 ASSSTGARLNTEAF
14 TRBJ2-1 TRBV28 ASSLVFAGQYNEQF
14 TRBJ2-4 TRBV15 ATSRDRGQVKNIQY
10 TRBJ2-3 TRBV5-4 ASSLVGAAQY
13 TRBJ2-1 TRBV29-1 SVEDQARVTNEQF
13 TRBJ2-3 TRBV15 ATSRVSGSTDTQY
13 TRBJ2-2 TRBV5-8 ASSFGLADTGELF
12 TRBJ2-2 TRBV6-5 ASTEQGTPGELF
13 TRBJ2-7 TRBV3-1/TRBV3-2 ASSQGLGGAYEQY
14 TRBJ1-2 TRBV28 ASSYGNRGRIYGYT
13 TRBJ2-3 TRBV6-5 ASRLGGPGTDTQY
14 TRBJ2-2 TRBV15 ATSRDQNRVAGELF
14 TRBJ2-1 TRBV7-2 ASSLVGGRADNEQF
13 TRBJ2-1 TRBV24-1 ATSDSRDRGDEQF
14 TRBJ2-1 TRBV6-4 ARRIESGRPWDEQF
12 TRBJ1-4 TRBV15 ATSMGDANEKLF
10 TRBJ1-4 TRBV28 ASSFWEEKLF
13 TRBJ2-7 TRBV6-5 ASSYSGQSSYEQY
11 TRBJ1-2 TRBV6-5 ASRNVLPGGYT
13 TRBJ2-2 TRBV6-4 ASSSTSGVAGELF
12 TRBJ2-7 TRBV15 ATSNLAGGYEQY
13 TRBJ1-1 TRBV9 ASSVGDRRNTEAF
11 TRBJ1-2 TRBV2 ASRSREVYGYT
11 TRBJ1-2 TRBV7-8 ASSFRGDYGYT
12 TRBJ2-1 TRBV29-1 SVEVSSGSNEQF
13 TRBJ1-3 TRBV9 ASSGHGGHGNTIY
13 TRBJ2-7 TRBV27 ASSLSGQGMYEQY
15 TRBJ1-2 TRBV4-3 ASSSRPQNHRVGGYT
14 TRBJ1-6 TRBV27 ASSLSHGSYNSPLH
11 TRBJ1-1 TRBV20-1 SASSQASTEAF
11 TRBJ1-1 TRBV19 ASSIDVTVEAF
10 TRBJ2-7 TRBV28 AGRTGNYEQY
11 TRBJ1-2 TRBV20-1 SASLRGNYGYT
15 TRBJ2-1 TRBV7-3 ASSLTPIAGGPHEQF
12 TRBJ2-3 TRBV5-1 ASSLRSHTDTQY